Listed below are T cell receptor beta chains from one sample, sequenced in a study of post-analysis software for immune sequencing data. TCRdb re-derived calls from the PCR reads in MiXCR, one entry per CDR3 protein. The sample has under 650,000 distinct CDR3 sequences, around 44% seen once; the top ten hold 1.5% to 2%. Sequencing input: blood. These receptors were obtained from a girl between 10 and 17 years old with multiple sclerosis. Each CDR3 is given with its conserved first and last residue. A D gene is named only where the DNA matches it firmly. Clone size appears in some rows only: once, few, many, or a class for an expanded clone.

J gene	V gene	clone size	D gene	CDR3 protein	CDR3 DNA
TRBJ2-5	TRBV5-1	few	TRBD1	CASSLWDSGETQYF	TGCGCCAGCAGCCTTTGGGACAGCGGAGAGACCCAGTACTTC
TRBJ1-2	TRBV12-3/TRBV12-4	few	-	CASRIADGGGYTF	TGTGCCAGCAGGATTGCGGACGGAGGAGGCTACACCTTC
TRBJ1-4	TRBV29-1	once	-	CSVKTDLQEKLFF	TGCAGCGTTAAGACGGATCTTCAAGAAAAACTGTTTTTT
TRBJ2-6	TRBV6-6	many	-	CASSPMGTSSGANVLTF	TGTGCCAGCAGCCCTATGGGGACAAGCTCTGGGGCCAACGTCCTGACTTTC
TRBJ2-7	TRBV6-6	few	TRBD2	CASSFPQLAGGPHEQYF	TGTGCCAGCAGTTTTCCCCAACTAGCGGGAGGGCCGCACGAGCAGTACTTC
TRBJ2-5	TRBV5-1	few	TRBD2	CASTGSSGLLQETQYF	TGCGCCAGCACGGGGTCTAGCGGGCTACTCCAAGAGACCCAGTACTTC
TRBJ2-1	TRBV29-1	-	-	CSVRPVPYNEQFF	TGCAGCGTCCGACCGGTACCCTACAATGAGCAGTTCTTC
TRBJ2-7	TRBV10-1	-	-	CASSGWRGRSYEQYF	TGCGCCAGCAGTGGGTGGAGGGGAAGGAGCTACGAGCAGTACTTC
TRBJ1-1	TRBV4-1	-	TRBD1	CASSQAVAGGTEAFF	TGCGCCAGCAGCCAAGCGGTGGCAGGGGGAACTGAAGCTTTCTTT
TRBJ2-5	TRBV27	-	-	CASNPRQGGETQYF	TGTGCCAGCAACCCCAGGCAGGGTGGGGAGACCCAGTACTTC
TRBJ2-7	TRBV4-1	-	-	CASSQEGADRSYEQYF	TGCGCCAGCAGCCAAGAAGGGGCGGATCGCTCCTACGAGCAGTACTTC
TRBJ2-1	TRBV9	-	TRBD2	CASSVDGLVFHEQFF	TGTGCCAGCAGCGTAGACGGACTAGTATTCCATGAGCAGTTCTTC
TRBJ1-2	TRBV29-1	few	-	CSFQIRDGYTF	TGCAGCTTCCAGATCAGGGATGGCTACACCTTC
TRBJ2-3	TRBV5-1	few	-	CASSLGRVADTQYF	TGCGCCAGCAGCTTGGGGAGGGTGGCCGATACGCAGTATTTT